One and the same sample provided the 5 T cell receptor beta chains below, sequenced in a study of T cells in Graves' hyperthyroidism and ophthalmopathy. Authors of the study amplified TCR beta CDR3 regions from RNA transcripts. In the first-round RT-PCR of the TCR CDR3, the HTBI primer set was used. Each CDR3 protein is one row after TCRdb ran MiXCR on the multiplex PCR reads. The sample has approximately 400,000 distinct CDR3 sequences, less than 20% seen once; the top ten hold 40%. The sequencing input was blood. These TCRs come from a man between 18 and 29 years old with Graves' ophthalmopathy.

This clonotype was counted between two and nine times. V is TRBV4-1 and J is TRBJ2-7; unclear D gene. The CDR3 runs 13 residues. Germline V gene data show CDR1 as MGHRA and CDR2 as YSYEKL. Trimming removed 4 bases from V and 4 bases from J, with 11 bases in between. The CDR3 sequence is CASSPKAGYEQYF. CDR3 sequence (DNA): TGCGCCAGCAGCCCTAAGGCAGGTTACGAGCAGTACTTC.

This clonotype was observed a handful of times. The V gene is TRBV29-1, the J gene TRBJ2-7; TRBD1 matches 7 bases. The germline CDR1 and CDR2 sequences are SQVTM and ANQGSEA. This CDR3 is built from 12 residues. The V gene end was trimmed by 6 bases and the J gene end by 3 bases; junction bases not matched to a gene: 5. This chain's CDR3 is CSVGQGDYEQYF. For the CDR3, the DNA is TGCAGCGTCGGCCAGGGGGACTACGAGCAGTACTTC.

This clonotype was counted at least ten times. This chain uses TRBV18 with TRBJ1-1; D ambiguous. The germline CDR1 and CDR2 sequences are KGHSH and LQKENI. V lost 3 bases and J lost 0, with 11 bases in between. The CDR3 covers 15 residues. The chain's CDR3 is CASSPKETLNTEAFF. Here the CDR3 DNA reads TGTGCCAGCTCACCTAAGGAAACCCTGAACACTGAAGCTTTCTTT.

This clonotype has ten or more counts. The V gene is TRBV20-1, the J gene TRBJ2-1; the D is unclear. Trimming cost V 6 bases and J 1 base, with 7 bases left between them. The germline V gene encodes CDR1 DFQATT and CDR2 SNEGSKA (reference sequence). The CDR3 runs 12 residues. This chain's CDR3 is CSASTSYNEQFF. The CDR3 DNA reads as TGCAGTGCCAGTACATCCTACAATGAGCAGTTCTTC.

This chain uses TRBV5-1 with TRBJ2-3; TRBD2 agrees at 12 bases. V trimming: 4 bases; J trimming: 2 bases; junction bases outside the gene matches: 8. CDR1 SGHRS and CDR2 YFSETQ come from the germline V gene. There are 17 residues in the CDR3. The CDR3 sequence is CASSATSGGPNTDTQYF. CDR3 DNA: TGCGCCAGCAGCGCGACTAGCGGGGGACCAAACACAGATACGCAGTATTTT. The variable domain in full, completed from reference TRBV5-1 and TRBJ2-3, reads KAGVTQTPRYLIKTRGQQVTLSCSPISGHRSVSWYQQTPGQGLQFLFEYFSETQRNKGNFPGRFSGRQFSNSRSEMNVSTLELGDSALYLCASSATSGGPNTDTQYFGPGTRLTVL.